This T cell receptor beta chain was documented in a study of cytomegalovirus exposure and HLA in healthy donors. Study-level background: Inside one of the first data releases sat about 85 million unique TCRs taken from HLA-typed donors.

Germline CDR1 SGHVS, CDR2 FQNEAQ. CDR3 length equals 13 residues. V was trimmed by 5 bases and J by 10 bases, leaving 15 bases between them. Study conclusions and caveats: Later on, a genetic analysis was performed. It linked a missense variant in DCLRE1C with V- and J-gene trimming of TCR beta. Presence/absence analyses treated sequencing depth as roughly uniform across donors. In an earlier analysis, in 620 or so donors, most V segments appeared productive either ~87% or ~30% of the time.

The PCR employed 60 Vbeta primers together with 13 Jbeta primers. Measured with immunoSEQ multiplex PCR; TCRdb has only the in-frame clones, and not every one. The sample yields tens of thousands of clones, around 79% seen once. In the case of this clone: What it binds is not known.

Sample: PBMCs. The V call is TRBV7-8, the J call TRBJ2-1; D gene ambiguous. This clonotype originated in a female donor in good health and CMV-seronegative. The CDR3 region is CASSPHEVGEQFF. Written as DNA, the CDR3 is TGTGCCAGCAGCCCGCACGAGGTTGGGGAGCAGTTCTTC.